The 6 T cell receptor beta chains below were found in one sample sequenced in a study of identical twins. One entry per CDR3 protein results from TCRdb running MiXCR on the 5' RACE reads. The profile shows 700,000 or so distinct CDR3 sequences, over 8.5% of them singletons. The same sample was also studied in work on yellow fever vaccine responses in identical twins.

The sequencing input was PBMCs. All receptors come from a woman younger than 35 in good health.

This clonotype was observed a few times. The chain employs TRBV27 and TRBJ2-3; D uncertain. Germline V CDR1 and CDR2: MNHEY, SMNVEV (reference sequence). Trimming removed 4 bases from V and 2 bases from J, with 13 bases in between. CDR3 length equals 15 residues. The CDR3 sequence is CASSSRSSDTDTQYF. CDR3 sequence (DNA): TGTGCCAGCAGTTCCAGGTCATCGGACACAGATACGCAGTATTTT.

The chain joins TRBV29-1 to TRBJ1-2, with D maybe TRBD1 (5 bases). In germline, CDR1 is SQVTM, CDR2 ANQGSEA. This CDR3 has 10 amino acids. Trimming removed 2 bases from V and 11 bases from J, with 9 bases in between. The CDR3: CSVEQGRYTF. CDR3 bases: TGCAGCGTTGAACAGGGCAGATACACCTTC.

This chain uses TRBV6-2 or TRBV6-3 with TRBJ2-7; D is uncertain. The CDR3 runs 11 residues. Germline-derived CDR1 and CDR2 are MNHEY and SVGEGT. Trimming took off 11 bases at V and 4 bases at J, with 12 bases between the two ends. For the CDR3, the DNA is TGTGCCTCCAAGGAGCTGTACGAGCAGTACTTC. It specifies CASKELYEQYF.

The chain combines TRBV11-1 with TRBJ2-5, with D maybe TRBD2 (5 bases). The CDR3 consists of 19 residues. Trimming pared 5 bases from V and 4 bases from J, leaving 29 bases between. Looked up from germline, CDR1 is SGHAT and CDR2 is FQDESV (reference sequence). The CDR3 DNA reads TGTGCCAGCAGCCGTGATCTATTAAAGACTAAATCCCAAGGAGAGACCCAGTACTTC. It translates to CASSRDLLKTKSQGETQYF.

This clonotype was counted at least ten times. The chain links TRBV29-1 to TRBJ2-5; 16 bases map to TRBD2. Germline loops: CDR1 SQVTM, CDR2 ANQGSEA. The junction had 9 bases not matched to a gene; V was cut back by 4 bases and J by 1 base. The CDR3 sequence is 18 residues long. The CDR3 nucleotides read TGCAGCGTTGGGAGACAGGGGACTAGCGGGAGGGCCCAAGAGACCCAGTACTTC. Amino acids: CSVGRQGTSGRAQETQYF.

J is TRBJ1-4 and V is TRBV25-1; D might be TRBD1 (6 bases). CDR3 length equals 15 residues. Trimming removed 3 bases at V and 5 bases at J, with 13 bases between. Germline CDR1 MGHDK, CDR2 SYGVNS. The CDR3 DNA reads TGTGCCAGCAGTGATTGGACAGATAAGAATGAAAAACTGTTTTTT. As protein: CASSDWTDKNEKLFF. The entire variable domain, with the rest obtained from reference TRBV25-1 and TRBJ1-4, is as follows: EADIYQTPRYLVIGTGKKITLECSQTMGHDKMYWYQQDPGMELHLIHYSYGVNSTEKGDLSSESTVSRIRTEHFPLTLESARPSHTSQYLCASSDWTDKNEKLFFGSGTQLSVL.